The 22 T cell receptor beta chains in this list originate from one sample, sequenced in a study of T-cell reconstitution after alpha-beta-depleted transplantation in children. Preparation of the TCRbeta library used unique molecular identifiers. TCRdb analysed the PCR reads with MiXCR anew, one entry per CDR3 protein. Counted here are hundreds of thousands of distinct CDR3 sequences, roughly 12% occurring once; the ten biggest clones make up about a quarter. Material: peripheral blood, obtained 180 days after TCRalphabeta/CD19-depleted stem cell transplant. These receptors were taken from a male patient aged 2-9 years who had a stem cell transplant for chronic granulomatous disease, so the T cells may come from the graft donor.

This clonotype came up a few times. CDR3 region: CASSLVPNQETQYF. CDR3 DNA sequence: TGTGCCAGCAGTTTAGTCCCAAACCAAGAGACCCAGTACTTC. This chain uses TRBV28 with TRBJ2-5; D remains ambiguous. V shed 2 bases and J shed 0 bases, with 7 bases lying between them. CDR3 length equals 14 residues. Germline CDR1 and CDR2: MDHEN and SYDVKM.

This clonotype was observed many times. The chain is built from TRBV9 and TRBJ2-2, with D maybe TRBD2 (5 bases). Germline V gene data show CDR1 as SGDLS and CDR2 as YYNGEE. Trimming removed 0 bases from V and 7 bases from J, with 13 bases in between. The length of the CDR3 is 15 residues. The CDR3 region has the DNA TGTGCCAGCAGCGTAGGCGGGCGGAATCTCGGGGAGCTGTTTTTT. Translating it yields CASSVGGRNLGELFF.

The rearrangement uses TRBV28 and TRBJ1-1; D call uncertain. Germline CDR1 MDHEN, CDR2 SYDVKM. Between the trimmed V and J ends, which lost 3 bases and 0 bases, there was a span of 8 bases. The CDR3 loop spans 14 amino acids. The CDR3 DNA reads as TGTGCCAGCAGTTTTGCAGGAATGAACACTGAAGCTTTCTTT. It codes for CASSFAGMNTEAFF.

This clonotype was detected ten times or more. V gene TRBV15 combines with J gene TRBJ2-3; D may be TRBD2 (5 bases). V lost 0 bases to trimming and J lost 6 bases, with 13 bases between them. The length of the CDR3 is 15 residues. Germline lookup yields CDR1 LNHNV and CDR2 YYDKDF (reference sequence). This chain's CDR3 is CATSRDKGLWDTQYF. The CDR3 DNA is TGTGCCACCAGCAGAGATAAAGGACTGTGGGATACGCAGTATTTT.

The rearrangement uses TRBV27 and TRBJ2-7; D gene uncertain. V was pared by 6 bases and J by 5 bases, with 14 bases between. The length of the CDR3 is 13 residues. CDR1 and CDR2 (germline): MNHEY, SMNVEV (reference sequence). CDR3 sequence reads: CASRPQTSHEQYF. In DNA, the CDR3 is TGTGCCAGCAGACCCCAGACTTCCCACGAGCAGTACTTC.

Remarks on this clonotype: A much larger clonotype is one base distant, so this may be a read error. The chain is built from TRBV6-5 and TRBJ2-3; a possible D gene is TRBD2 (5 bases). This CDR3 comprises 14 residues. Germline CDR1 is MNHEY and CDR2 is SVGAGI. The CDR3 bases are TGTGCCAGCAGTTACCGGCATTTTAGCGATACGCAGTTTTTT. It yields the protein CASSYRHFSDTQFF.

Remarks on this clonotype: A much larger clone lies a single base off, so this may be a read error. The chain couples TRBV29-1 to TRBJ2-2, with TRBD1 identical over 10 bases. The V and J ends lost 8 bases and 5 bases, in that order; junction bases with no gene match: 11. The CDR3 covers 15 residues. Germline lookup yields CDR1 SQVTM and CDR2 ANQGSEA. The CDR3, as DNA: TGCAGCCCTCATCTGGGACAGGGGAAAACCGGGGAGCTGTTTTTT. It yields the protein CSPHLGQGKTGELFF.

This clonotype was recorded at least ten times. CDR3 sequence (DNA): TGCAGTGCTACAGGGTTCGTAAAACTTCAAGAGACCCAGTACTTC. It specifies CSATGFVKLQETQYF. The chain has TRBV20-1 and TRBJ2-5; perhaps TRBD1 as D (5 bases). The CDR3 has 15 amino acids. Trimming left V 4 bases short and J 2 bases short, with 17 bases between. Germline lookup yields CDR1 DFQATT and CDR2 SNEGSKA (reference sequence).

This clonotype was picked up many times. The chain employs TRBV12-3 or TRBV12-4 and TRBJ2-7; D perhaps matches TRBD2 (6 bases). There are 14 residues in the CDR3. V lost 5 bases and J 7 bases, leaving 18 bases between the germline ends. Here the CDR3 reads CASSTLGGKGEQYF. The CDR3 coding sequence is TGTGCCAGCAGTACCCTCGGAGGGAAGGGGGAGCAGTACTTC.

The genes are TRBV5-1 and TRBJ2-7; TRBD1 aligns across 7 bases. Germline V lookup: CDR1 SGHRS, CDR2 YFSETQ. This CDR3 is 18 amino acids long. Trimming at V came to 3 bases and at J to 2 bases, leaving 17 bases not matched to a gene. The CDR3 here is CASSSNRGPGPTAYEQYF. In DNA, the CDR3 is TGCGCCAGCAGCTCGAACAGGGGACCGGGACCTACCGCCTACGAGCAGTACTTC.

There are many counts of this clonotype. The chain joins TRBV3-1 to TRBJ2-1; possible D gene TRBD2, 5 bases. The CDR3 consists of 15 residues. CDR1 is LGHDT and CDR2 is YNNKEL in the germline V gene (reference sequence). V shed 4 bases and J shed 9 bases, with 19 bases lying between them. This CDR3 is CASSRGWQVGSEQFF. The DNA for the CDR3 is TGTGCCAGCAGCCGAGGGTGGCAGGTTGGAAGTGAGCAGTTCTTC.

This clonotype was counted ten times or more. This chain links TRBV29-1 with TRBJ2-1; 8 bases map to TRBD1. V was clipped by 4 bases and J by 0 bases; unmatched bases: 2. Germline V gives CDR1 SQVTM, CDR2 ANQGSEA. The CDR3 extends over 14 amino acids. For the CDR3, the DNA is TGCAGCGTTGTTGGACAGGGCTCCTACAATGAGCAGTTCTTC. Protein: CSVVGQGSYNEQFF.

This clonotype was counted ten times or more. CDR3: CSAKYWTRSAYEQYF. The CDR3 bases are TGCAGTGCTAAATACTGGACTAGATCGGCCTACGAGCAGTACTTC. The gene calls are TRBV20-1 and TRBJ2-7; 7 positions agree with TRBD2. The germline gives CDR1 DFQATT, CDR2 SNEGSKA (reference sequence). The CDR3 has 15 residues. V lost 4 bases and J lost 2; bases outside the gene matches: 11.

This clonotype was observed many times. V usage is TRBV20-1 and J usage is TRBJ2-7, with 11 bases fitting TRBD2. Germline trimming cut 1 base from V and 7 bases from J; bases unmatched to any gene: 9. The CDR3 runs to 15 residues. The germline CDR1 and CDR2 sequences are DFQATT and SNEGSKA (reference sequence). This CDR3 reads CSARVVAGGRGEQYF. CDR3 coding DNA: TGCAGTGCTAGAGTAGTAGCGGGAGGGCGGGGAGAGCAGTACTTC.

The genes are TRBV7-8 and TRBJ2-1; 13 nucleotides align to TRBD2. Germline assignment: CDR1 SGHVS and CDR2 FQNEAQ. V gave up 4 bases and J gave up 7 bases; unmatched junction bases: 4. The CDR3 has 15 residues. CDR3 nucleotide sequence: TGTGCCAGCAGCTACGGGACTAGCGGGGCGAATGAGCAGTTCTTC. Its protein product is CASSYGTSGANEQFF.

This clonotype was found many times. The chain couples TRBV5-1 to TRBJ2-3; tentatively, D is TRBD2 (6 bases). Germline CDR1 SGHRS, CDR2 YFSETQ. The CDR3 loop spans 14 amino acids. The V end lost 5 bases, the J end lost 5 bases, and 15 bases lay between the germline ends. The DNA of the CDR3 is TGCGCCAGCAGAACCCTTGGGGGAGGAGATACGCAGTATTTT. Residues: CASRTLGGGDTQYF.

This clonotype showed up many times. The rearrangement uses TRBV12-3 or TRBV12-4 and TRBJ2-7; TRBD2 aligns across 14 bases. V gave up 6 bases and J gave up 4 bases; unmatched junction bases: 8. CDR3 length: 16 amino acids. CDR3 in DNA: TGTGCCAGCAGCCCCGGGACTAGCGGGGGCCAGTACGAGCAGTACTTC. Amino acids: CASSPGTSGGQYEQYF.

With respect to this clonotype: Since a much larger clone is just one base distant, this may be a read error. The chain is built from TRBV29-1 and TRBJ2-5; 8 bases fit TRBD1. V lost 7 bases and J lost 10; bases outside the gene matches: 11. The CDR3 extends over 12 amino acids. The V gene's germline CDR1 is SQVTM and CDR2 ANQGSEA. The CDR3 region has the DNA TGCAGCGGGGGACAGGAAAACTTATTCCAGTACTTC. This translates into CSGGQENLFQYF. The whole variable domain, remainder taken from reference TRBV29-1 and TRBJ2-5, is SAVISQKPSRDICQRGTSLTIQCQVDSQVTMMFWYRQQPGQSLTLIATANQGSEATYESGFVIDKFPISRPNLTFSTLTVSNMSPEDSSIYLCSGGQENLFQYFGPGTRLLVL.

A remark on this clonotype: A much larger clone differs from this one at a single base, so this may be a read error. No conserved phenylalanine or tryptophan is present at the end of the CDR3, so a read error is the likely explanation. The chain is built from TRBV29-1 and TRBJ2-7; D gene uncertain. The CDR3 runs 13 residues. Germline V gene sequence: CDR1 SQVTM, CDR2 ANQGSEA. V lost 6 bases and J lost 0, with 12 bases in between. The CDR3 nucleotides are TGCAGCGTGGAAACGGATGACTCCTACGAGCAGTACCTC. This codes for CSVETDDSYEQYL.

V is TRBV7-8 and J is TRBJ2-3; 10 positions match TRBD1. The CDR3 spans 16 residues. The germline V gene has CDR1 SGHVS and CDR2 FQNEAQ. Unmatched junction bases numbered 7, after V lost 5 bases and J lost 2 bases. The CDR3: CASSDRQGAYTDTQYF. In DNA, the CDR3 is TGTGCCAGCAGCGATAGACAGGGGGCTTACACAGATACGCAGTATTTT.

Turning to this clonotype: Just one base apart from a much larger clone, this may be a read error. The chain employs TRBV10-3 and TRBJ2-7, with D possibly being TRBD1 (6 bases). The CDR3 extends over 13 amino acids. Germline loops: CDR1 ENHRY, CDR2 SYGVKD. CDR3 amino acids: CAIRVDSSYERYF. The CDR3 DNA sequence: TGTGCCATCAGAGTGGACAGCTCCTACGAGCGGTACTTC.

This clonotype was detected many times. The chain combines TRBV6-4 with TRBJ2-1; D uncertain. This CDR3 spans 13 amino acids. The V end was cut by 6 bases, the J end by 6 bases, with 12 bases between. Germline V gene sequence: CDR1 MRHNA, CDR2 SNTAGT. The CDR3 reads CASSPGWGNEQFF. The CDR3 DNA reads TGTGCCAGCAGCCCCGGGTGGGGCAATGAGCAGTTCTTC.